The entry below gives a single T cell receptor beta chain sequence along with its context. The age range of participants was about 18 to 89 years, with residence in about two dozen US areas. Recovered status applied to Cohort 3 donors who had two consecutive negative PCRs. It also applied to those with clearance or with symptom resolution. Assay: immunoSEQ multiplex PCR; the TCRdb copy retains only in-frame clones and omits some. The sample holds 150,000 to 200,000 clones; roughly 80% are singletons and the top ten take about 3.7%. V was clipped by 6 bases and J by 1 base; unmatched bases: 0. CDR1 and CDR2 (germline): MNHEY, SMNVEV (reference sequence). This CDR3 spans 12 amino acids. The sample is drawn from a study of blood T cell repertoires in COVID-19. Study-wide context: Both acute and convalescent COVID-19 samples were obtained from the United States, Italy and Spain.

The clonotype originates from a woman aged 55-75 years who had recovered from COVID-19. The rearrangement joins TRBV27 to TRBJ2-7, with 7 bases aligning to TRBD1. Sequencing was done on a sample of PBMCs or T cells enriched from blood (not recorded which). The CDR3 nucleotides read TGTGCCAGCAGGGGACAGTCCTACGAGCAGTACTTC. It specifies CASRGQSYEQYF.